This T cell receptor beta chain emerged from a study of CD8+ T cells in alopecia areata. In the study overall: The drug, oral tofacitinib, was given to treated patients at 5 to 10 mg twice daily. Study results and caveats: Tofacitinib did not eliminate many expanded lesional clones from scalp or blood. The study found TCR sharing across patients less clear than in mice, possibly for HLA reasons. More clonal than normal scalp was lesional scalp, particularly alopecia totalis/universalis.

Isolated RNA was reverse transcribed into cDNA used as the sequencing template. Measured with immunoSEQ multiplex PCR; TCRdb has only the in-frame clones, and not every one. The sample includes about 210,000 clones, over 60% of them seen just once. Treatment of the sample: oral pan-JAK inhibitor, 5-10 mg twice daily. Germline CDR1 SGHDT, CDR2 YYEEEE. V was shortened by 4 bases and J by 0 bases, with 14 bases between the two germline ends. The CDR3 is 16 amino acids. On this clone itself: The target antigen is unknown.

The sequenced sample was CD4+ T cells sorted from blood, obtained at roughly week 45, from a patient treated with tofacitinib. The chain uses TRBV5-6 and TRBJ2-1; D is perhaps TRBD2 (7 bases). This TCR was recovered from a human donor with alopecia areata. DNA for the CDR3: TGTGCCAGCAGCGGAGGGGGAGGGAGCTCCTACAATGAGCAGTTCTTC. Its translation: CASSGGGGSSYNEQFF.